This TCR beta chain originates from a study of T cells in Graves' hyperthyroidism and ophthalmopathy (dated by TCRdb to about 2019). With regard to the full study: Peripheral blood was sampled at the time of initial diagnosis, prior to any treatment. To identify distinguishing TCR V-J signatures, a discovery cohort of around 100 patients was used, comprising fewer than 45 with Graves' ophthalmopathy and some 57 with stable Graves' hyperthyroidism. An independent validation cohort of around 19 hyperthyroidism patients and about 15 patients who later progressed to ophthalmopathy tested prospective prediction of ophthalmopathy. The roughly 99 discovery patients were divided at random into training and test sets in a 7:3 ratio. Thyroid tissue and blood T-cell repertoires from about six Graves' hyperthyroidism patients were also compared in the study. Once sampling was done, hyperthyroidism patients were given methimazole at a starting dose of 30 mg daily, whereas ophthalmopathy patients were given high-dose intravenous methylprednisolone. TCR Vbeta CDR3 sequencing of 130 to 150 peripheral blood samples (43 ophthalmopathy, 75 to 80 hyperthyroidism and some 17 progressor patients) is reported in the paper. Study-wide conclusions, independent of this receptor: Sample size was not statistically predetermined, and investigators were not blinded to group allocation. In validation, progression to ophthalmopathy was predicted by the model with 70.59% sensitivity and around 76% specificity, a median of 6.5 months before onset. A model built on a 13 V-J signature distinguished ophthalmopathy from stable hyperthyroidism, reaching 85% to 90% sensitivity and about 81% specificity in cross-validation and 80%/75% in testing. Most expanded thyroid clonotypes (frequency above 0.001) were also detected in blood, suggesting blood repertoires may reflect thyroid immune responses.

TCR beta CDR3 regions were amplified from RNA transcripts. For the first round of RT-PCR on the TCR CDR3, the HTBI primer set was used together with the Qiagen OneStep RT-PCR kit. A second multiplex PCR round built the libraries, followed by size selection and purification. Paired-end sequencing of the libraries was performed with 100 bp reads on an Illumina HiSeq2000. In the paper's pipeline: Raw data were processed with SOAPnuke, discarding reads with adapters, uncalled bases, mean Phred below 15, or no exact constant-primer or identifier match. COPE v1.2.5 was used to merge high-quality paired reads, and clonotypes were defined as unique nucleotide sequences. MiTCR v1.1 was used to align clonotypes to the IMGT TRBV, TRBD and TRBJ reference segments. The analysis included only V-J combinations with a frequency above 0.0001, which together covered roughly 99% of the repertoires. The TCS score was defined as the ratio of F50 (clonal expansion) to E x V (chaos), calculated using BLOSUM62-based TCRdist between CDR3 peptides within each V-J. Welch's t-statistics and random forest reduced roughly 500 V-J features to about 12, which were used in a naive Bayes classifier (R e1071). The public reads were quality trimmed at Q25 with fastp and then assembled into clones with MiXCR by TCRdb, keeping productive beta chains. Each entry is one CDR3 protein sequence, shown with its most common DNA and genes. TCRdb assigned the V and J calls; the authors' analysis was not used. This sample holds some 500,000 distinct CDR3 sequences; around an eighth were observed only once. Around a sixth of the sample rests with the top ten.

This clonotype was detected many times. The target of this receptor is not known. No quality values exist for individual bases; no much larger clone is one base distant. The germline V gene gives CDR1 as MDHEN and CDR2 as SYDVKM. V is cut by 5 bases and J by 2 bases, and the space between the germline ends is 12 bases. The CDR3 measures 14 amino acids from cysteine to phenylalanine. The only DNA kept is the CDR3, 42 bases in frame from the first base. Stable Graves' hyperthyroidism was defined as the absence of progression to ophthalmopathy over 18 months of follow-up. Hyperthyroidism patients were newly diagnosed, had a disease duration of under 2 months, and were aged 18 to 65 years. The study excluded patients with uncontrolled infections, other autoimmune diseases, pregnancy or lactation. Diagnoses were established on the basis of clinical symptoms, serum thyroxine and TRAb, thyroid ultrasound, and orbital computed tomography. PBMCs were isolated from about 10 ml of fresh peripheral blood by Ficoll-Paque density gradient centrifugation. Trizol reagent was used to extract total RNA, and RNA quality was then checked on an Agilent 2100 Bioanalyzer.

This sequence was found in a woman between 18 and 30 years old with Graves' hyperthyroidism. The sequenced sample was blood. The rearranged chain carries TRBV28 and TRBJ1-1; TRBD1 could be the D gene, as 5 bases match. The encoded CDR3 is CASSPGLLNTEAFF. The sequence in DNA is TGTGCCAGCAGTCCGGGACTCCTTAACACTGAAGCTTTCTTT.